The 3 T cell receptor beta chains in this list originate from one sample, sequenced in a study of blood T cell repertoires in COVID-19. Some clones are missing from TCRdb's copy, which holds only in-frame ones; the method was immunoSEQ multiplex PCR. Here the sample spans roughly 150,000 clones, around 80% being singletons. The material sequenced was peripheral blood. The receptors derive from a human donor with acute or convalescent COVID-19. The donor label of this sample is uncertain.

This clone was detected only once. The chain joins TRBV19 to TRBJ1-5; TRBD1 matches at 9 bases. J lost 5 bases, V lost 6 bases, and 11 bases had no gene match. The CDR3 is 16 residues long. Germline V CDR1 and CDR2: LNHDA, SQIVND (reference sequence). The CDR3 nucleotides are TGTGCCAGTAGCCCCCTACGGGACAGGGCTGATCAGCCCCAGCATTTT. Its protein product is CASSPLRDRADQPQHF.

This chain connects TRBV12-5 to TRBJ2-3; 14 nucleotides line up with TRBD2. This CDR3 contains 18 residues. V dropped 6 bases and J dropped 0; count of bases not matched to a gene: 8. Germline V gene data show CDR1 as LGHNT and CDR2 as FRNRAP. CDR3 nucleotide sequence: TGTGCTAGTGGGAATCCGGGACTAGCGGGGGCCAGCACAGATACGCAGTATTTT. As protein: CASGNPGLAGASTDTQYF.

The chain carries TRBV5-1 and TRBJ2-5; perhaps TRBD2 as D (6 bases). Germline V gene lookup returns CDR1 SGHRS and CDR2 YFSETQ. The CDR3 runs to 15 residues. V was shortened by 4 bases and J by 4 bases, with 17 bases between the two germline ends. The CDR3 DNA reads TGCGCCAGCAGCCAACAGGCGGGGACGGGAGAGACCCAGTACTTC. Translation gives CASSQQAGTGETQYF.